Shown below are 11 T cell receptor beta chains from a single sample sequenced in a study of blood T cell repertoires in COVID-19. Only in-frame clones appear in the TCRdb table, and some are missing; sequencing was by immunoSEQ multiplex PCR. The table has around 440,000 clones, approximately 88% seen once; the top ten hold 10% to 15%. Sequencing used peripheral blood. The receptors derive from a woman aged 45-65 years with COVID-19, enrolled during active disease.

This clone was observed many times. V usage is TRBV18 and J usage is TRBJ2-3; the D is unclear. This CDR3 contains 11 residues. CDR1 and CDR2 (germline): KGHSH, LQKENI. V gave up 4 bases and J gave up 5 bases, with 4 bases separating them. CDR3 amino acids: CASSLLDTQYF. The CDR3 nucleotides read TGTGCCAGCTCACTCCTAGATACGCAGTATTTT.

CDR3 nucleotides: TGTGCCAGCAGCCCTCCGACAGCTAACACTGAAGCTTTCTTT. It encodes CASSPPTANTEAFF. The J gene is TRBJ1-1, the V gene TRBV7-9; weak D call: TRBD1 (5 bases). V shed 5 bases and J shed 2 bases, with 12 bases lying between them. Germline V lookup: CDR1 SEHNR, CDR2 FQNEAQ (reference sequence). The CDR3 extends over 14 amino acids.

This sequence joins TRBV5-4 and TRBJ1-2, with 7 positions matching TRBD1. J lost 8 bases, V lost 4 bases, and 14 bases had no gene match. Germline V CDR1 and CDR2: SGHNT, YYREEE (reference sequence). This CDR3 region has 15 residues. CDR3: CASSPRAGGLEGYTF. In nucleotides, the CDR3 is TGTGCCAGCAGCCCTAGGGCAGGGGGTTTGGAAGGCTACACCTTC.

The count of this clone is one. The CDR3 region has the DNA TGTGCCAGCAGTTCGGGACTAGCGGGGGCGAAATTCTTC. It encodes CASSSGLAGAKFF. The gene calls are TRBV12-3 or TRBV12-4 and TRBJ2-1; TRBD2 matches 14 bases. V lost 4 bases and J lost 16; bases outside the gene matches: 6. The CDR3 loop spans 13 amino acids.

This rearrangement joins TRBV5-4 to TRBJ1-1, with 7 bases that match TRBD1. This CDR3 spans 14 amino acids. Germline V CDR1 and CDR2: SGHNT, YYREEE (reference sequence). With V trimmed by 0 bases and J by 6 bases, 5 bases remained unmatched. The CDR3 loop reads CASSLVRGAPEAFF. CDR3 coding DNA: TGTGCCAGCAGCTTGGTCAGGGGGGCCCCTGAAGCTTTCTTT.

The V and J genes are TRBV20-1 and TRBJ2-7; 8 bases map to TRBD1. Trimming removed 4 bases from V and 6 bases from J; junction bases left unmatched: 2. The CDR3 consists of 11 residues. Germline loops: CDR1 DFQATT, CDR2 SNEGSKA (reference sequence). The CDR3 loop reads CSAIDRGEQYF. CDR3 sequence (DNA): TGCAGTGCTATAGACAGGGGCGAGCAGTACTTC.

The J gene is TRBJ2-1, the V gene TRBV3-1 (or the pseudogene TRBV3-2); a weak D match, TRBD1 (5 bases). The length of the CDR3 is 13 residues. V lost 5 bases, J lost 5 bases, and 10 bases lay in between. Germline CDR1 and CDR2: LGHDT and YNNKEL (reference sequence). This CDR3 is CASSFSTDNEQFF. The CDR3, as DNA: TGTGCCAGCAGCTTCTCGACAGACAATGAGCAGTTCTTC.

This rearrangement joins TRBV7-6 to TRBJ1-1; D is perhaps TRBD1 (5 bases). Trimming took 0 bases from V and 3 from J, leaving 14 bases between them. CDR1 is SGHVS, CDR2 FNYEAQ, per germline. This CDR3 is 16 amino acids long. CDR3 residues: CASSLADGAGDTEAFF. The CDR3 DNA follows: TGTGCCAGCAGCTTAGCGGATGGGGCTGGGGACACTGAAGCTTTCTTT.

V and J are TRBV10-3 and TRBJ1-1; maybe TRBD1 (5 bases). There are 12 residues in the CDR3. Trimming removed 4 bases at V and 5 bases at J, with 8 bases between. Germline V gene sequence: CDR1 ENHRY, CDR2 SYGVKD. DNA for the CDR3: TGTGCCATCAGTGGGCAGGGAACTGAAGCTTTCTTT. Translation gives CAISGQGTEAFF.

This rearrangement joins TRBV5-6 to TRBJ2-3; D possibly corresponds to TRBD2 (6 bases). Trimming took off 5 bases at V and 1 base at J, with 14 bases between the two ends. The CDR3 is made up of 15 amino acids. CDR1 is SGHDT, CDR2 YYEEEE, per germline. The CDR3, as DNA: TGTGCCAGCAGTTCGTCTTTAGCGGGCACAGATACGCAGTATTTT. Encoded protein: CASSSSLAGTDTQYF.

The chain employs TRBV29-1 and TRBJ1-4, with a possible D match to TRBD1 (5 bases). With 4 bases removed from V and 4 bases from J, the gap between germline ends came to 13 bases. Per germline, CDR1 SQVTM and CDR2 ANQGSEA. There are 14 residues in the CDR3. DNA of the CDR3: TGCAGCGTTGGGGGTCCGACAGTTAATGAAAAACTGTTTTTT. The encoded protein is CSVGGPTVNEKLFF. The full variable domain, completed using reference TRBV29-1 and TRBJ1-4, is SAVISQKPSRDICQRGTSLTIQCQVDSQVTMMFWYRQQPGQSLTLIATANQGSEATYESGFVIDKFPISRPNLTFSTLTVSNMSPEDSSIYLCSVGGPTVNEKLFFGSGTQLSVL.